The 26 T cell receptor beta chains below come from one sample, sequenced in a study of T cell responses to AZD1222 COVID-19 vaccine. Clones were sequenced by immunoSEQ multiplex PCR, and TCRdb holds only the in-frame ones, with some missing. The data show 150,000 or so clones, about 87% seen once. The sequencing used peripheral blood, collected on day 0 of AZD1222 vaccination. These receptors came from an adult in good health.

V is TRBV19 and J is TRBJ1-2; D gene uncertain. There are 13 residues in the CDR3. V lost 7 bases, J lost 7 bases, and 16 bases lay in between. Germline loops: CDR1 LNHDA, CDR2 SQIVND (reference sequence). The CDR3 loop is CASTSSRLGGYTF. In nucleotides, the CDR3 is TGTGCCAGTACTAGCAGCAGGCTAGGTGGCTACACCTTC. Full variable domain (rest looked up from reference TRBV19 and TRBJ1-2): DGGITQSPKYLFRKEGQNVTLSCEQNLNHDAMYWYRQDPGQGLRLIYYSQIVNDFQKGDIAEGYSVSREKKESFPLTVTSAQKNPTAFYLCASTSSRLGGYTFGSGTRLTVV.

V and J are TRBV4-3 and TRBJ2-2, with 12 positions matching TRBD2. The CDR3 has 17 residues. The germline V gene has CDR1 LGHNA and CDR2 YSLEER. V was clipped by 1 base and J by 7 bases; unmatched bases: 7. This CDR3 reads CASSQGLAGAVGGELFF. CDR3 DNA sequence: TGCGCCAGCAGCCAAGGACTAGCGGGGGCGGTCGGCGGGGAGCTGTTTTTT.

Concerning this clone: Other DNA sequences in this sample translate to the same CDR3. V usage is TRBV7-2 and J usage is TRBJ2-7, with TRBD1 identical over 7 bases. The CDR3 spans 14 residues. V trimming: 4 bases; J trimming: 3 bases; junction bases outside the gene matches: 6. CDR1 SGHTA and CDR2 FQGNSA come from the germline V gene. CDR3 DNA sequence: TGTGCCAGCAGCTCCCAGACAGGGCTCTACGAGCAGTACTTC. Translating it yields CASSSQTGLYEQYF.

The chain uses TRBV7-9 and TRBJ1-1; no firm D call. Trimming pared 1 base from V and 0 bases from J, leaving 9 bases between. Germline V gene lookup returns CDR1 SEHNR and CDR2 FQNEAQ (reference sequence). CDR3 length equals 15 residues. The CDR3, as DNA: TGTGCCAGCAGCTTAGGCGGAGGAATGAACACTGAAGCTTTCTTT. Translation gives CASSLGGGMNTEAFF.

This clone was seen more than once but under ten times. The V call is TRBV5-4, the J call TRBJ2-7; 9 positions match TRBD1. J was trimmed by 3 bases and V by 5 bases; bases with no gene match: 9. This CDR3 spans 15 amino acids. Germline-derived CDR1 and CDR2 are SGHNT and YYREEE (reference sequence). The DNA of the CDR3 is TGTGCCAGCAGTCAACAGGGGGCAAATGGCTACGAGCAGTACTTC. This encodes CASSQQGANGYEQYF.

The rearrangement links TRBV6-5 to TRBJ1-4, with 7 bases lining up with TRBD1. Germline V CDR1 and CDR2: MNHEY, SVGAGI. Losses at the gene ends were 5 bases for V and 6 bases for J; bases not matched to a gene: 9. This CDR3 has 15 amino acids. CDR3 coding DNA: TGTGCCAGCAGTATCAGACAGGGAGAATATGAAAAACTGTTTTTT. Protein: CASSIRQGEYEKLFF.

This clone came up a few times. The chain carries TRBV19 and TRBJ1-2; D gene uncertain. The CDR3 length is 11 residues. The germline gives CDR1 LNHDA, CDR2 SQIVND (reference sequence). V was pared by 11 bases and J by 0 bases, with 7 bases between. The CDR3 region is CALGANYGYTF. The DNA of the CDR3 is TGTGCCCTTGGAGCTAACTATGGCTACACCTTC.

This clone was counted once. The V gene is TRBV28, the J gene TRBJ2-7; 7 bases match TRBD1. V trimming: 6 bases; J trimming: 3 bases; junction bases outside the gene matches: 2. Germline CDR1 is MDHEN and CDR2 is SYDVKM. CDR3 length: 12 residues. DNA of the CDR3: TGTGCCAGCAGGACAGGGAACTACGAGCAGTACTTC. This encodes CASRTGNYEQYF.

This sequence joins TRBV6-2 or TRBV6-3 and TRBJ2-7, with D perhaps TRBD1 (6 bases). Germline lookup yields CDR1 MNHEY and CDR2 SVGEGT. This CDR3 region has 15 residues. Trimming cost V 5 bases and J 1 base, with 15 bases left between them. CDR3 DNA sequence: TGTGCCAGCAGTCGGGACACCGCCATATCCTACGAGCAGTACTTC. Protein sequence: CASSRDTAISYEQYF.

The V call is TRBV2, the J call TRBJ2-5; 7 bases map to TRBD1. V was pared by 6 bases and J by 0 bases, with 4 bases of the junction left unmatched. The germline gives CDR1 SNHLY, CDR2 FYNNEI. The CDR3 runs 14 residues. As DNA, the CDR3 is TGTGCCAGCAGCAGGGACAGAAACCAAGAGACCCAGTACTTC. Translation gives CASSRDRNQETQYF.

The chain has TRBV11-2 and TRBJ1-3; D might be TRBD1 (6 bases). Germline V lookup: CDR1 SGHAT, CDR2 FQNNGV. The CDR3 has 14 residues. Trimming took 5 bases from V and 0 from J, leaving 8 bases between them. Here the CDR3 reads CASSAQGSGNTIYF. In nucleotides, the CDR3 is TGTGCCAGCAGCGCACAGGGCTCTGGAAACACCATATATTTT. Drawing the rest from reference TRBV11-2 and TRBJ1-3, the complete variable domain is EAGVAQSPRYKIIEKRQSVAFWCNPISGHATLYWYQQILGQGPKLLIQFQNNGVVDDSQLPKDRFSAERLKGVDSTLKIQPAKLEDSAVYLCASSAQGSGNTIYFGEGSWLTVV.

The gene calls are TRBV5-1 and TRBJ2-5; D unclear. This CDR3 has 11 amino acids. The V end was cut by 2 bases, the J end by 4 bases, with 3 bases between. Germline V gene data show CDR1 as SGHRS and CDR2 as YFSETQ. The CDR3 nucleotides are TGCGCCAGCAGCTTTTCAGAGACCCAGTACTTC. Translation gives CASSFSETQYF.

V is TRBV6-6 and J is TRBJ2-1; D remains unclear. The CDR3 covers 11 residues. CDR1 and CDR2 from the germline V gene are MNHNY and SVGAGI (reference sequence). V was shortened by 2 bases and J by 16 bases, with 12 bases between the two germline ends. The CDR3 region is CASSYIEVFFF. CDR3 in DNA: TGTGCCAGCAGTTACATAGAAGTTTTCTTCTTC.

The rearrangement uses TRBV6-1 and TRBJ1-1, with D hard to call. The length of the CDR3 is 15 residues. The V gene's germline CDR1 is MNHNS and CDR2 SASEGT. V was trimmed by 1 base and J by 5 bases, leaving 14 bases between them. As DNA, the CDR3 is TGTGCCAGCAGTGAAGACACCTTTGATGGGACTGAAGCTTTCTTT. Translating it yields CASSEDTFDGTEAFF.

This chain links TRBV4-1 with TRBJ2-7; no clear D gene. Germline-derived CDR1 and CDR2 are MGHRA and YSYEKL. Deletions cut 10 bases from V and 5 bases from J, with 9 bases between. The CDR3 has 10 residues. The CDR3: CATPGHEQYF. In nucleotides, the CDR3 is TGCGCCACCCCGGGCCACGAGCAGTACTTC.

This chain links TRBV6-5 with TRBJ1-1; the D is unclear. Germline V gene lookup returns CDR1 MNHEY and CDR2 SVGAGI. The CDR3 sequence is 12 residues long. The germline V and J ends were trimmed by 5 bases and 1 base, with 5 bases remaining between them. The chain's CDR3 is CASSTENTEAFF. The CDR3 DNA is TGTGCCAGCAGTACCGAGAACACTGAAGCTTTCTTT.

The chain couples TRBV7-8 to TRBJ2-7, with TRBD1 as a possible D gene (6 bases). CDR1 and CDR2 from the germline V gene are SGHVS and FQNEAQ. The CDR3 length is 14 residues. The ends were cut back, 1 base at V and 5 bases at J, with 12 bases in the middle. The DNA for the CDR3 is TGTGCCAGCAGCTTAGGAACAGGGTCCCACGAGCAGTACTTC. Translating gives CASSLGTGSHEQYF.

This clone was counted a few times. This chain connects TRBV6-1 to TRBJ2-7; D gene ambiguous. Per germline, CDR1 MNHNS and CDR2 SASEGT. V lost 2 bases, J lost 1 base, and 3 bases lay in between. The CDR3 spans 12 residues. CDR3 in amino acids: CASSEFSYEQYF. The CDR3 DNA is TGTGCCAGCAGTGAATTTTCCTACGAGCAGTACTTC.

This clone was recorded once. The V gene is TRBV9, the J gene TRBJ2-7; D is tentatively TRBD1 or TRBD2 (6 bases each). The CDR3 loop spans 14 amino acids. CDR1 and CDR2 from the germline V gene are SGDLS and YYNGEE. Trimming cost V 4 bases and J 5 bases, with 16 bases left between them. CDR3 sequence (DNA): TGTGCCAGCAGCTTGACGACAGGCGGGGACGAGCAGTACTTC. Its translation is CASSLTTGGDEQYF.

The V gene is TRBV6-5, the J gene TRBJ1-5; TRBD1 matches at 7 bases. The CDR3 totals 15 residues. Per germline, CDR1 MNHEY and CDR2 SVGAGI. The V and J ends lost 0 bases and 7 bases, in that order; junction bases with no gene match: 6. The CDR3 region has the DNA TGTGCCAGCAGTTACTCGGGGGACAGCCCGCAGCCCCAGCATTTT. Protein sequence: CASSYSGDSPQPQHF.

This chain uses TRBV28 with TRBJ1-3, with D perhaps TRBD1 (5 bases). The CDR3 spans 14 residues. Germline assignment: CDR1 MDHEN and CDR2 SYDVKM. Trimming pared 6 bases from V and 1 base from J, leaving 10 bases between. CDR3 DNA: TGTGCCAGCAGCTCAGGGTTTTCTGGAAACACCATATATTTT. This translates into CASSSGFSGNTIYF.

The V and J genes are TRBV3-1 (or the pseudogene TRBV3-2) and TRBJ2-1, with 9 positions matching TRBD2. V lost 4 bases to trimming and J lost 2 bases; unmatched junction nucleotides: 6. The CDR3 contains 16 residues. Germline CDR1 LGHDT, CDR2 YNNKEL (reference sequence). Here the CDR3 DNA reads TGTGCCAGCAGCCGATCGGGCGGGGGGGCCTACAATGAGCAGTTCTTC. Translated: CASSRSGGGAYNEQFF.

Worth noting for this clone: One end of the junction does not line up with germline, which may come from a read error. This chain connects TRBV11-2 to TRBJ1-4; D ambiguous. Germline V gives CDR1 SGHAT, CDR2 FQNNGV. This CDR3 spans 16 amino acids. This chain's CDR3 is CASTLDGLFENEKLFF. The CDR3 region has the DNA TGTGCCAGCACCTTAGATGGTTTGTTTGAGAATGAAAAACTGTTTTTT.

The chain has TRBV7-2 and TRBJ2-5; TRBD2 aligns across 10 bases. Germline V gene lookup returns CDR1 SGHTA and CDR2 FQGNSA. The ends lost 3 bases at V and 5 bases at J; junction bases unmatched: 3. The CDR3 is 14 amino acids. CDR3 protein: CASSFLAGVETQYF. The CDR3 coding sequence is TGTGCCAGCAGCTTCCTAGCGGGGGTGGAGACCCAGTACTTC.

V and J are TRBV6-5 and TRBJ1-5; no firm D call. From germline, CDR1 is MNHEY and CDR2 SVGAGI. V was pared by 5 bases and J by 1 base, with 9 bases between. The CDR3 length is 14 residues. CDR3 nucleotide sequence: TGTGCCAGCAGTACACAGACCAGCAATCAGCCCCAGCATTTT. Translation gives CASSTQTSNQPQHF.

The chain joins TRBV5-4 to TRBJ1-6; the D is unclear. Trimming stripped 0 bases from V and 5 bases from J, with 0 bases between. Germline lookup yields CDR1 SGHNT and CDR2 YYREEE (reference sequence). This CDR3 has 12 residues. CDR3 DNA: TGTGCCAGCAGCTTGGATAATTCACCCCTCCACTTT. Protein sequence: CASSLDNSPLHF.